The T cell receptor (beta chain) described here comes from a study of T cell clusters in autoimmune cytopenias. Study overall: TRB sequencing had a median around 52,000 reads and under 2,500 distinct clonotypes per sample.

On this clonotype: Its matching antigen is unknown.

TRB was amplified from about 270 ng of peripheral blood genomic DNA per sample. Study findings and constraints: TRB repertoire shifts in secondary cytopenia and chronic lymphocytic leukemia mostly reflected lymphoma, not autoimmunity.

TRB rearrangements were amplified by touch-down multiplex PCR with mixed TRB-A/B primers. TCRdb reprocessed the multiplex PCR reads and keeps a single row for each CDR3 protein, giving no DNA. Reported are 5,000 to 7,000 distinct CDR3 sequences; the ten largest clones contain 30% to 40%. The sample was also linked to a second study, of T cell repertoires in aging, cancer and after chemotherapy. That publication notes: Six age groups, ranging from 30 or younger to 70 or older, included the donors.

The source of this sequence is a human donor in good health. The sequenced material came from peripheral blood.

CDR3 residues: CASSYSIQGGEAFF. The chain carries TRBV6-5 and TRBJ1-1; the D gene TCRdb calls, TRBD1, cannot be checked with no DNA. The CDR3 is made up of 14 amino acids. Germline V lookup: CDR1 MNHEY, CDR2 SVGAGI.